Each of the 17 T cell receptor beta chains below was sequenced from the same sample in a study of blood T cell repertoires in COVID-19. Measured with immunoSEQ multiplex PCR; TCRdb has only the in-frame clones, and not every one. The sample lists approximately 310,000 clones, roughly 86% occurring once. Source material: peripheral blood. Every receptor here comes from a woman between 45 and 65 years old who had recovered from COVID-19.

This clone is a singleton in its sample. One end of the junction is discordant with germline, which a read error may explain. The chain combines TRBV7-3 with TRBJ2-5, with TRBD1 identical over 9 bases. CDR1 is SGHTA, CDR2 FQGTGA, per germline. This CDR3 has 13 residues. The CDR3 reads CASSVTGGGTQYF. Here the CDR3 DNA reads TGTGCCAGCAGCGTAACAGGGGGCGGGACCCAGTACTTC.

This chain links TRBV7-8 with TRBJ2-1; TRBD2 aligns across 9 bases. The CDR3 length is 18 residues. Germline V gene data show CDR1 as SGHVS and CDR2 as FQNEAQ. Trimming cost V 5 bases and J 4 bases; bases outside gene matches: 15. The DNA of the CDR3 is TGTGCCAGCAGCCCCCGGGCCGCTAGCGGGGTCTTTTACAATGAGCAGTTCTTC. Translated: CASSPRAASGVFYNEQFF.

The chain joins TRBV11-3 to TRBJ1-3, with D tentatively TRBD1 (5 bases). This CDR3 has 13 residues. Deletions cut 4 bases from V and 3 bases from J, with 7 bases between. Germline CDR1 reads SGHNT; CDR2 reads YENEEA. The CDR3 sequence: CASSSDSGNTIYF. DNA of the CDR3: TGTGCCAGCAGCTCAGACAGTGGAAACACCATATATTTT.

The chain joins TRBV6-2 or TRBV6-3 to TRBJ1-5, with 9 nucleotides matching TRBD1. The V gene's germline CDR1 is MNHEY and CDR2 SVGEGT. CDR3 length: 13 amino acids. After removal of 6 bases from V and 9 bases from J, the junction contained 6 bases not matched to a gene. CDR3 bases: TGTGCCAGCAGCCTAACAGGGGGCACGCCCCAGCATTTT. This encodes CASSLTGGTPQHF.

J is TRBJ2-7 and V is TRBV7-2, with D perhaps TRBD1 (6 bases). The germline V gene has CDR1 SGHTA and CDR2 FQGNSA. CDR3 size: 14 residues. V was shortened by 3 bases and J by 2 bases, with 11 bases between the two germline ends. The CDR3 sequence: CASSLTGPPYEQYF. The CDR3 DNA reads TGTGCCAGCAGCTTGACAGGCCCTCCCTACGAGCAGTACTTC. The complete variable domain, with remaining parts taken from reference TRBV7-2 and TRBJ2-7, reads GAGVSQSPSNKVTEKGKDVELRCDPISGHTALYWYRQSLGQGLEFLIYFQGNSAPDKSGLPSDRFSAERTGGSVSTLTIQRTQQEDSAVYLCASSLTGPPYEQYFGPGTRLTVT.

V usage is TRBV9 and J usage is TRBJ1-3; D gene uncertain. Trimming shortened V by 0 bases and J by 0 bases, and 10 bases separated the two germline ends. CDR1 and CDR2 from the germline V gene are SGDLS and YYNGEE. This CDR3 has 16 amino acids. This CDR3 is CASSVGVSSSGNTIYF. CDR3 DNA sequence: TGTGCCAGCAGCGTAGGAGTCTCGAGCTCTGGAAACACCATATATTTT.

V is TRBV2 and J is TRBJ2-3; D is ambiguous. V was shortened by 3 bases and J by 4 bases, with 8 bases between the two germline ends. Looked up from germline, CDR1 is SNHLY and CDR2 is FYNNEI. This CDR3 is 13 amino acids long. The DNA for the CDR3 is TGTGCCAGCAGTGAGGTAGAATCAGATACGCAGTATTTT. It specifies CASSEVESDTQYF. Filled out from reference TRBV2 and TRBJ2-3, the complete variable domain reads EPEVTQTPSHQVTQMGQEVILRCVPISNHLYFYWYRQILGQKVEFLVSFYNNEISEKSEIFDDQFSVERPDGSNFTLKIRSTKLEDSAMYFCASSEVESDTQYFGPGTRLTVL.

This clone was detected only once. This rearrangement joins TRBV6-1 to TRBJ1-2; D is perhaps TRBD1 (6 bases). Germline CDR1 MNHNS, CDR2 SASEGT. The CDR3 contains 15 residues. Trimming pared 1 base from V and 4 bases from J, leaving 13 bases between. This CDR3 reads CASSEVGGGSYGYTF. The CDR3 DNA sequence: TGTGCCAGCAGTGAAGTAGGCGGGGGCTCCTATGGCTACACCTTC.

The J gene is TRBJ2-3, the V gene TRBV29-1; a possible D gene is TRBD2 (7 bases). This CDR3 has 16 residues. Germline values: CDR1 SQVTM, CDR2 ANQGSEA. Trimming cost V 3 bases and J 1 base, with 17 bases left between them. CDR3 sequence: CSVEGRGGIGTDTQYF. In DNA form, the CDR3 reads TGCAGCGTTGAGGGGAGGGGGGGTATAGGCACAGATACGCAGTATTTT.

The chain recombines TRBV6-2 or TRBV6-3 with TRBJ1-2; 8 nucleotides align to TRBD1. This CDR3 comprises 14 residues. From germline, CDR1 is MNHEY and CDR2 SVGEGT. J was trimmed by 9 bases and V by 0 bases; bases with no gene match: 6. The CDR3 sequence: CASSYSSRGQRYTF. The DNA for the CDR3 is TGTGCCAGCAGTTACTCGTCCAGGGGGCAACGCTACACCTTC.

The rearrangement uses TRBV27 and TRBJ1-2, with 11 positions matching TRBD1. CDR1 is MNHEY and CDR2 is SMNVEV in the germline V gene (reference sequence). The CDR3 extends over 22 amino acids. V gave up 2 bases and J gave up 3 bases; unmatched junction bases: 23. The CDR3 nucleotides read TGTGCCAGCAGTTTAAAAAGGGACAGGGGGTTTCACTTCATGCGTCATGACTATGGCTACACCTTC. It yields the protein CASSLKRDRGFHFMRHDYGYTF.

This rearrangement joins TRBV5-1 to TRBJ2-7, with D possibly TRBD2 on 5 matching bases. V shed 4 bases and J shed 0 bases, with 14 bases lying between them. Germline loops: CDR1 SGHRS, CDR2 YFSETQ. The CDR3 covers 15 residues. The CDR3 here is CASSPGPGSSYEQYF. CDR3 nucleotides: TGCGCCAGCAGCCCTGGTCCGGGGAGCTCCTACGAGCAGTACTTC.

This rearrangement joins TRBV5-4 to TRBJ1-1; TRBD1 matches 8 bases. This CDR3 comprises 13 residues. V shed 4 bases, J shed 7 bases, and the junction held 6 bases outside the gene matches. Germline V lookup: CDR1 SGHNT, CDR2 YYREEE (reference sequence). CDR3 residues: CASSIGTGIEAFF. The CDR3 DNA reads TGTGCCAGCAGCATCGGGACAGGTATTGAAGCTTTCTTT.

This CDR3 reads CASSLGLRYQETQYF. In DNA, the CDR3 is TGTGCCAGCAGCTTGGGACTGAGGTACCAAGAGACCCAGTACTTC. The rearrangement links TRBV5-4 to TRBJ2-5; no reliable D call. CDR1 and CDR2 from the germline V gene are SGHNT and YYREEE (reference sequence). Trimming cost V 0 bases and J 0 bases, with 9 bases left between them. The CDR3 runs 15 residues.

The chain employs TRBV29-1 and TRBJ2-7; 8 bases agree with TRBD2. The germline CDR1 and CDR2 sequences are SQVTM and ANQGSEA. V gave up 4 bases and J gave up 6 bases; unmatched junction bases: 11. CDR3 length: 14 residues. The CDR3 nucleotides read TGCAGCGTTGCCCTCGTGCGGGGGGATTCCGAGCAGTACTTC. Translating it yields CSVALVRGDSEQYF.

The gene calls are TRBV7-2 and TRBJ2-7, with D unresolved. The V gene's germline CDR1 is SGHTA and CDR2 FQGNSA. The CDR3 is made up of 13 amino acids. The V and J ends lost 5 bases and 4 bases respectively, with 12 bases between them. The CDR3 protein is CASSRTMAYEQYF. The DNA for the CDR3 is TGTGCCAGCAGCCGCACCATGGCTTACGAGCAGTACTTC.

This CDR3 is CASIDRMNTEAFF. As DNA, the CDR3 is TGTGCCAGCATTGACAGGATGAACACTGAAGCTTTCTTT. The V and J genes are TRBV12-3 or TRBV12-4 and TRBJ1-1, with a possible D match to TRBD1 (6 bases). Trimming removed 7 bases at V and 0 bases at J, with 9 bases between. This CDR3 contains 13 residues.